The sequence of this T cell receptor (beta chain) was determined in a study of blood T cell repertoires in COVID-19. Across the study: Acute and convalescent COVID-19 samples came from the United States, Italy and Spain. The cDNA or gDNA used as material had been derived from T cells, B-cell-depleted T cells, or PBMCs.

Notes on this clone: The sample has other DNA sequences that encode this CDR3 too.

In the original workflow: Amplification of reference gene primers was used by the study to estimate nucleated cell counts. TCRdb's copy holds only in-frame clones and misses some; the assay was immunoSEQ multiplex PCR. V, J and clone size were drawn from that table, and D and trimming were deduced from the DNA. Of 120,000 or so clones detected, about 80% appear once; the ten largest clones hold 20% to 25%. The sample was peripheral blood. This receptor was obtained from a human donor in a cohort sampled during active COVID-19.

CDR3 DNA: TGTGCCATCAGTGAATTTGCGGGGGCGGTATCCTATGGCTACACCTTC. As protein: CAISEFAGAVSYGYTF. This sequence joins TRBV10-3 and TRBJ1-2, with D possibly being TRBD1 (6 bases). The V gene lost 3 bases and the J gene lost 4 bases, with 18 bases spanning the gap. CDR1 is ENHRY and CDR2 is SYGVKD in the germline V gene. CDR3 size: 16 residues.